This TCR beta chain was documented in a study of OX40 agonist ivuxolimab in advanced cancers. Study-wide findings and caveats: More expanded clones were seen, on average, in CD8+ T cells than in CD4+. Antigen specificity of clonally expanded peripheral T cells was not established.

The CDR3 runs 14 residues. Looked up from germline, CDR1 is SGHVS and CDR2 is FNYEAQ. Trimming took 3 bases from V and 3 from J, leaving 9 bases between them. This table comes from immunoSEQ multiplex PCR, and its TCRdb copy is limited to in-frame clones, with some not included. The profile shows about 71,000 clones, about three quarters of them singletons. A single count supports this clone. What it binds is unknown. The chain is built from TRBV7-6 and TRBJ2-1; either TRBD1 or TRBD2 may fit D (5 bases each). Sequenced material: CD4+ or CD8+ T cells sorted from blood, taken in a trial of the OX40 agonist ivuxolimab. The clonotype originates from an adult with an advanced solid tumor such as melanoma, head and neck, liver or kidney cancer. The CDR3 region is CASSLGPVYNEQFF. The DNA for the CDR3 is TGTGCCAGCAGCTTGGGACCAGTCTACAATGAGCAGTTCTTC.